The 21 T cell receptor beta chains below come from one sample, sequenced in a study of blood T cell repertoires in COVID-19. TCRdb's table, derived via immunoSEQ multiplex PCR, lists solely in-frame clones and lacks some. This table has about 310,000 clones, about nine tenths appearing once. The sequenced material came from PBMCs or T cells enriched from blood (not recorded which). Receptors originate from a woman aged 25-40 years who had recovered from COVID-19.

The CDR3 coding sequence is TGTGCCAGCAGCTACCCCCGAAGACTTTTGACGCGGGAGGGCCGTGGTGAGCAGTTCTTC. It codes for CASSYPRRLLTREGRGEQFF. V is TRBV7-8 and J is TRBJ2-1; 9 bases line up with TRBD2. The germline gives CDR1 SGHVS, CDR2 FQNEAQ. The CDR3 length is 20 residues. Germline trimming cut 4 bases from V and 9 bases from J; bases unmatched to any gene: 25. The full variable domain, completed using reference TRBV7-8 and TRBJ2-1, is GAGVSQSPRYKVAKRGQDVALRCDPISGHVSLFWYQQALGQGPEFLTYFQNEAQLDKSGLPSDRFFAERPEGSVSTLKIQRTQQEDSAVYLCASSYPRRLLTREGRGEQFFGPGTRLTVL.

The rearrangement joins TRBV19 to TRBJ2-2; D is possibly TRBD2 (5 bases). V lost 0 bases and J 1 base, leaving 9 bases between the germline ends. CDR3 length: 16 amino acids. The germline V gene encodes CDR1 LNHDA and CDR2 SQIVND (reference sequence). As DNA, the CDR3 is TGTGCCAGTAGTATAGACGCGAGCGGGAACACCGGGGAGCTGTTTTTT. Its translation: CASSIDASGNTGELFF.

The chain recombines TRBV4-2 with TRBJ2-1; 11 bases agree with TRBD2. This CDR3 spans 17 amino acids. Trimming at V came to 0 bases and at J to 8 bases, leaving 9 bases not matched to a gene. In germline, CDR1 is LGHNA, CDR2 YNFKEQ. In nucleotides, the CDR3 is TGTGCCAGCAGCCAAGATTCGGTAGCGGGAGGGAGGTATGAGCAGTTCTTC. This codes for CASSQDSVAGGRYEQFF.

The chain combines TRBV5-6 with TRBJ2-7, with a tentative D call TRBD1 (6 bases). CDR1 and CDR2 from the germline V gene are SGHDT and YYEEEE. Trimming shortened V by 4 bases and J by 2 bases, and 13 bases separated the two germline ends. This CDR3 region has 14 residues. In DNA, the CDR3 is TGTGCCAGCAGCCGAAGGACAGTTACCTACGAGCAGTACTTC. This sequence encodes CASSRRTVTYEQYF.

This chain links TRBV6-5 with TRBJ1-6, with D hard to call. This CDR3 has 13 amino acids. The V gene's germline CDR1 is MNHEY and CDR2 SVGAGI. V lost 0 bases to trimming and J lost 11 bases, with 8 bases between them. The CDR3, as DNA: TGTGCCAGCAGTTACTCGGAGGAGACACCCCTCCACTTT. Its protein is CASSYSEETPLHF.

CDR3 in amino acids: CASSKLAGGPDTGELFF. DNA of the CDR3: TGTGCCAGTAGTAAGCTAGCGGGAGGGCCTGACACCGGGGAGCTGTTTTTT. The genes are TRBV19 and TRBJ2-2; the match to TRBD2 covers 12 bases. In germline, CDR1 is LNHDA, CDR2 SQIVND (reference sequence). With V trimmed by 4 bases and J by 3 bases, 6 bases remained unmatched. This CDR3 spans 17 amino acids.

This chain uses TRBV7-3 with TRBJ2-3; 16 bases match TRBD2. Looked up from germline, CDR1 is SGHTA and CDR2 is FQGTGA. The CDR3 spans 18 residues. Losses at the gene ends were 5 bases for V and 3 bases for J; bases not matched to a gene: 8. DNA for the CDR3: TGTGCCAGCAGCCCCGGGACTAGCGGGAGGGCCGGAACAGATACGCAGTATTTT. Its protein is CASSPGTSGRAGTDTQYF.

The chain combines TRBV5-1 with TRBJ2-1; 9 nucleotides agree with TRBD1. The CDR3 has 15 amino acids. The V gene's germline CDR1 is SGHRS and CDR2 YFSETQ. With V trimmed by 4 bases and J by 0 bases, 2 bases remained unmatched. Here the CDR3 reads CASSQDRGSYNEQFF. CDR3 bases: TGCGCCAGCAGCCAGGACAGGGGCTCCTACAATGAGCAGTTCTTC. The full variable domain, in which reference TRBV5-1 and TRBJ2-1 provide the parts outside the CDR3, is KAGVTQTPRYLIKTRGQQVTLSCSPISGHRSVSWYQQTPGQGLQFLFEYFSETQRNKGNFPGRFSGRQFSNSRSEMNVSTLELGDSALYLCASSQDRGSYNEQFFGPGTRLTVL.

V is TRBV2 and J is TRBJ1-2; 7 bases fit TRBD1. CDR1 is SNHLY and CDR2 is FYNNEI in the germline V gene. V trimming: 4 bases; J trimming: 5 bases; junction bases outside the gene matches: 7. This CDR3 is built from 14 residues. The CDR3 loop is CASSGTGARYGYTF. CDR3 sequence (DNA): TGTGCCAGCAGTGGAACAGGGGCTAGATATGGCTACACCTTC.

The CDR3 DNA reads as TGTGCCACCAGTGAGGGCAGCAATCAGCCCCAGCATTTT. This sequence encodes CATSEGSNQPQHF. This chain uses TRBV24-1 with TRBJ1-5, with D unresolved. Germline assignment: CDR1 KGHDR and CDR2 SFDVKD. The CDR3 has 13 amino acids. Trimming left V 4 bases short and J 1 base short, with 4 bases between.

This clone was observed a few times. The chain has TRBV10-3 and TRBJ1-4, with TRBD1 identical over 9 bases. The CDR3 has 16 residues. CDR1 and CDR2 from the germline V gene are ENHRY and SYGVKD. The J segment lost 10 bases and the V segment lost 3 bases, leaving 12 bases of the junction unmatched. The CDR3 nucleotides are TGTGCCATCAGTGACCAGGGACAGGGTAATGTGGGAAAACTGTTTTTT. It is translated as CAISDQGQGNVGKLFF.

The sample holds a few counts of this clone. The chain uses TRBV7-2 and TRBJ1-6, with D possibly TRBD1 on 6 matching bases. The germline V gene encodes CDR1 SGHTA and CDR2 FQGNSA. Trimming left V 0 bases short and J 5 bases short, with 11 bases between. The CDR3 spans 16 residues. CDR3 DNA sequence: TGTGCCAGCAGCTTAGCACAACAGGGCGATAATTCACCCCTCCACTTT. Protein: CASSLAQQGDNSPLHF.

The chain carries TRBV3-1 (or the pseudogene TRBV3-2) and TRBJ1-4, with D perhaps TRBD1 (6 bases). Trimming pared 1 base from V and 8 bases from J, leaving 11 bases between. Germline V gene lookup returns CDR1 LGHDT and CDR2 YNNKEL (reference sequence). The CDR3 has 14 residues. CDR3 loop: CASSQVSGEEKLFF. The CDR3 bases are TGTGCCAGCAGCCAAGTTTCAGGGGAGGAAAAACTGTTTTTT.

This clone was counted a single time. V is TRBV6-5 and J is TRBJ2-3, with D possibly matching TRBD2 (5 bases). The CDR3 covers 16 residues. Per germline, CDR1 MNHEY and CDR2 SVGAGI. Trimming shortened V by 2 bases and J by 0 bases, and 12 bases separated the two germline ends. The CDR3 is CASSYTGELSTDTQYF. For the CDR3, the DNA is TGTGCCAGCAGTTACACCGGGGAGCTGAGCACAGATACGCAGTATTTT.

V gene TRBV11-3 combines with J gene TRBJ2-1, with a weak D call TRBD2 (6 bases). Germline assignment: CDR1 SGHNT and CDR2 YENEEA. V was pared by 6 bases and J by 8 bases, with 17 bases between. The CDR3 totals 14 residues. CDR3 residues: CASSYPGGFHEQFF. CDR3 bases: TGTGCCAGCAGTTACCCCGGGGGTTTTCATGAGCAGTTCTTC.

The chain has TRBV18 and TRBJ2-1; possibly TRBD1 for D (5 bases). Germline V gives CDR1 KGHSH, CDR2 LQKENI. This CDR3 region has 16 residues. Trimming took off 6 bases at V and 0 bases at J, with 15 bases between the two ends. DNA of the CDR3: TGTGCCAGCTCCCCAGCAAGGGGCTTCTCCTACAATGAGCAGTTCTTC. This codes for CASSPARGFSYNEQFF.

The count of this clone is one. V usage is TRBV5-1 and J usage is TRBJ2-1; the match to TRBD2 covers 16 bases. The CDR3 spans 17 residues. After removal of 3 bases from V and 2 bases from J, the junction contained 2 bases not matched to a gene. Germline V CDR1 and CDR2: SGHRS, YFSETQ. CDR3 sequence: CASSSGLAGGPYNEQFF. CDR3 nucleotide sequence: TGCGCCAGCAGCTCGGGACTAGCGGGAGGGCCCTACAATGAGCAGTTCTTC.

The chain employs TRBV27 and TRBJ2-2, with 12 bases matching TRBD1. After removal of 5 bases from V and 7 bases from J, the junction contained 5 bases not matched to a gene. Germline lookup yields CDR1 MNHEY and CDR2 SMNVEV (reference sequence). The length of the CDR3 is 15 residues. The CDR3 sequence: CASSPGQGAVGELFF. CDR3 nucleotides: TGTGCCAGCAGTCCGGGACAGGGGGCGGTCGGGGAGCTGTTTTTT.

The CDR3 protein is CASSYRELTYEQYF. Written as DNA, the CDR3 is TGTGCCAGCAGTTATCGGGAGTTAACCTACGAGCAGTACTTC. The V gene is TRBV6-6, the J gene TRBJ2-7; tentative D call: TRBD2 (6 bases). V lost 3 bases and J lost 2, with 11 bases in between. There are 14 residues in the CDR3. Germline CDR1 and CDR2: MNHNY and SVGAGI (reference sequence).

The chain has TRBV28 and TRBJ2-3, with 13 nucleotides matching TRBD2. Germline CDR1 reads MDHEN; CDR2 reads SYDVKM. V shed 6 bases and J 6 bases; nucleotides not matched to a gene: 9. The CDR3 runs 16 residues. CDR3 DNA sequence: TGTGCCAGCAGCATCGGGACTAGCGGGATGTCGGATACGCAGTATTTT. Amino acids: CASSIGTSGMSDTQYF.

The rearrangement joins TRBV10-3 to TRBJ1-2, with 10 bases identical to TRBD1. J lost 8 bases, V lost 4 bases, and 4 bases had no gene match. CDR1 and CDR2 (germline): ENHRY, SYGVKD. The CDR3 has 13 amino acids. The CDR3 is CAISGQGALGYTF. CDR3 sequence (DNA): TGTGCCATCAGTGGACAGGGGGCTTTGGGCTACACCTTC.